One sample yielded the 3 T cell receptor delta chains listed below, sequenced in a study of gamma-delta T cells after stem cell transplantation. TCRdb called clones from the RT-PCR reads again using CATT. The table shows under 3,500 delta-chain clones, with around 1.7% occurring only once. Material for sequencing was gamma-delta T cells. These receptors were taken from a human donor. It is not recorded whose cells these are; they may come from a transplant donor.

This clone turned up a few times. With a far larger clone one base away, a read error is the likely cause. The genes are TRDV2 and TRDJ3; the match to TRDD3 covers 8 bases. Germline V gene sequence: CDR1 GEAIGNYY, CDR2 EKD. Germline trimming cut 0 bases from V and 2 bases from J; bases unmatched to any gene: 8. The CDR3 has 19 amino acids. CDR3 residues: CACDTVGDTSPWDTRQMFF. CDR3 in DNA: TGTGCCTGTGACACCGTAGGGGATACCAGCCCCTGGGACACCCGACAGATGTTTTTC.

CDR3 residues: CACDTLRTGGPPDPNTDKLIF. CDR3 in DNA: TGTGCCTGTGACACCCTTCGTACGGGGGGTCCTCCAGACCCTAACACCGATAAACTCATCTTT. The rearrangement joins TRDV2 to TRDJ1; D possibly corresponds to TRDD3 (5 bases). The V and J ends lost 0 bases and 0 bases respectively, with 28 bases between them. This CDR3 is built from 21 residues. Germline V lookup: CDR1 GEAIGNYY, CDR2 EKD.

This clone was counted only a few times. This DNA translates differently at residue 6 from the TCRdb protein, which is that of a much larger clone; a read error is likely, and the protein shown is the DNA's own translation. The chain is built from TRDV2 and TRDJ1, with 7 bases aligning to TRDD3. CDR3 length: 17 residues. Germline lookup yields CDR1 GEAIGNYY and CDR2 EKD. V lost 1 base and J lost 0; bases outside the gene matches: 10. The chain's CDR3 is CACDTVGDRDYTDKLIF. The CDR3 DNA reads TGTGCCTGTGACACGGTCGGGGATAGGGACTACACCGATAAACTCATCTTT.